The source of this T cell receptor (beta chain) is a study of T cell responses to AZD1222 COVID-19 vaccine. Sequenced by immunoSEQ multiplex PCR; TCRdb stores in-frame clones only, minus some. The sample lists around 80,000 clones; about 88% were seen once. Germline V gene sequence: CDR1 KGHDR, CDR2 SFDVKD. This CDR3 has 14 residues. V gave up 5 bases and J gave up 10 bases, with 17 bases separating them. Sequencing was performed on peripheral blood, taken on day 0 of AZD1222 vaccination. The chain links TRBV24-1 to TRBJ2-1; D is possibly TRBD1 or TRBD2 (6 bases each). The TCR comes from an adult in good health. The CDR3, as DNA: TGTGCCACCAGTGGAGGGGGGCAATTCGGGGAGCAGTTCTTC. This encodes CATSGGGQFGEQFF.